This TCR beta chain appears in the sequencing data of a study of T cell changes during pregnancy in multiple sclerosis. Germline V gives CDR1 MRHNA, CDR2 SNTAGT. J gave up 0 bases and V 2 bases, and 8 bases lay outside the gene matches. This CDR3 spans 17 amino acids. In this sample, this clone turned up once. TCRdb keeps only in-frame clones here, not all; method: immunoSEQ multiplex PCR. The sample has about 43,000 clones, approximately 88% seen once. The specimen was peripheral blood, collected in the first trimester of pregnancy. The rearrangement joins TRBV6-4 to TRBJ2-3; TRBD1 matches 7 bases. This receptor was taken from a female donor in good health, enrolled as a control in a pregnancy study. The CDR3 spells CASSDKPQGLSTDTQYF. The DNA for the CDR3 is TGTGCCAGCAGTGACAAACCACAGGGGTTGAGCACAGATACGCAGTATTTT.